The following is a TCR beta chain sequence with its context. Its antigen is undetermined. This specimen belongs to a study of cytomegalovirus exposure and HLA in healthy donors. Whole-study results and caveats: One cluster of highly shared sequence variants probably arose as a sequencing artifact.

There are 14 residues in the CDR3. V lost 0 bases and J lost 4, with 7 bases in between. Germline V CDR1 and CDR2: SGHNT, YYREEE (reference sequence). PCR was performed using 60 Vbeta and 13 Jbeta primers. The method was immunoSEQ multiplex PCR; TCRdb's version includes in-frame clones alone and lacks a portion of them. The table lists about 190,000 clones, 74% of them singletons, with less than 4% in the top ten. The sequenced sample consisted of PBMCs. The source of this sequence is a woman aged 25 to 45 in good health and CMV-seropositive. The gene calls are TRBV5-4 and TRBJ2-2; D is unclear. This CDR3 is CASSLGGATGELFF. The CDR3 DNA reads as TGTGCCAGCAGCTTGGGTGGAGCCACCGGGGAGCTGTTTTTT.